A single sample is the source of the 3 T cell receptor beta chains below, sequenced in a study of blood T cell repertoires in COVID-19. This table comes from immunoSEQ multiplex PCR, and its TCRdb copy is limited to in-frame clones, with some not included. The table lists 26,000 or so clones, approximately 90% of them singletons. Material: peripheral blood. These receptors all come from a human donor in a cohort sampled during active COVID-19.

This chain's CDR3 is CASSSPGQEWTDTQYF. DNA of the CDR3: TGTGCCAGCAGCTCCCCGGGACAGGAATGGACAGATACGCAGTATTTT. The rearrangement joins TRBV5-6 to TRBJ2-3; 8 bases match TRBD1. The V gene's germline CDR1 is SGHDT and CDR2 YYEEEE. V was pared by 3 bases and J by 3 bases, with 9 bases of the junction left unmatched. CDR3 length: 16 amino acids. The variable domain in full, with the rest retrieved from reference TRBV5-6 and TRBJ2-3, is DAGVTQSPTHLIKTRGQQVTLRCSPKSGHDTVSWYQQALGQGPQFIFQYYEEEERQRGNFPDRFSGHQFPNYSSELNVNALLLGDSALYLCASSSPGQEWTDTQYFGPGTRLTVL.

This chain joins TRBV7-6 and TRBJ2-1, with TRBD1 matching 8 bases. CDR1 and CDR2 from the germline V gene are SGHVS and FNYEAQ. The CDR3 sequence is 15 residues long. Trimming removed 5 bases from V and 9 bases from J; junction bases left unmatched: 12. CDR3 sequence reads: CASSRDRGAPREQFF. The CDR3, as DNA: TGTGCCAGCAGCCGAGACAGGGGAGCCCCTCGTGAGCAGTTCTTC.

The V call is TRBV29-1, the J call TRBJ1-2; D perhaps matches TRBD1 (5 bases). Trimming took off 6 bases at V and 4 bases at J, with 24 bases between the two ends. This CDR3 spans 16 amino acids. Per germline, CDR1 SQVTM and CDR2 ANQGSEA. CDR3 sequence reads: CSVLETQAPGGYGYTF. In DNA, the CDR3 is TGCAGCGTCCTAGAAACACAGGCCCCGGGAGGCTATGGCTACACCTTC. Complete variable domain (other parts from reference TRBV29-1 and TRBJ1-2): SAVISQKPSRDICQRGTSLTIQCQVDSQVTMMFWYRQQPGQSLTLIATANQGSEATYESGFVIDKFPISRPNLTFSTLTVSNMSPEDSSIYLCSVLETQAPGGYGYTFGSGTRLTVV.